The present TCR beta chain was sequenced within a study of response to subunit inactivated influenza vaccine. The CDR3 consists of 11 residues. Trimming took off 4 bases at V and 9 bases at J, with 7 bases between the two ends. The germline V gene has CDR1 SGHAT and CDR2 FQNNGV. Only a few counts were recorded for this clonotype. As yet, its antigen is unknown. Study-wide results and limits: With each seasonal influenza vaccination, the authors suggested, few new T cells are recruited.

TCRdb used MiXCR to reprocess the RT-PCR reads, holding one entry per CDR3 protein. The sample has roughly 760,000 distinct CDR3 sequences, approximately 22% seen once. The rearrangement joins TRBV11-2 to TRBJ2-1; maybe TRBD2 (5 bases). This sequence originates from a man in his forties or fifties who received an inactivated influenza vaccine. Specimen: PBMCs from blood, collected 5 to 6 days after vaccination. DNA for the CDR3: TGTGCCAGCAGCTCCGAGGGTGAGCAGTTCTTC. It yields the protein CASSSEGEQFF.